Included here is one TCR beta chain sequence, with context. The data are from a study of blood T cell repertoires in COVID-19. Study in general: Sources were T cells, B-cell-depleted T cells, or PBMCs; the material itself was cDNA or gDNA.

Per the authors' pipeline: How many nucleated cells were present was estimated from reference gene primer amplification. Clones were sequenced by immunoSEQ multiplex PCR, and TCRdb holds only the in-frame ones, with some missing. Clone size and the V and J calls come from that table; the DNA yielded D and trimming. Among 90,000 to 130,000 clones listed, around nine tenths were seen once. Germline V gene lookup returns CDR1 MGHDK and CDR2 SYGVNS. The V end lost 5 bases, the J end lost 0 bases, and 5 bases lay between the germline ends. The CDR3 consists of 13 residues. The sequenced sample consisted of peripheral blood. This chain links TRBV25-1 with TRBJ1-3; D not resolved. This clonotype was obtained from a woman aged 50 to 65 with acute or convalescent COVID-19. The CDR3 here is CASSMSSGNTIYF. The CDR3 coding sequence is TGTGCCAGCAGTATGAGCTCTGGAAACACCATATATTTT.